These 22 T cell receptor beta chains were sequenced from one sample in a study of cytomegalovirus exposure and HLA in healthy donors. Sequenced by immunoSEQ multiplex PCR; TCRdb stores in-frame clones only, minus some. The sample gives 120,000 or so clones, approximately 87% of which show up once; roughly 2% is in the top ten. Sequenced input: PBMCs. These receptors came from a young woman in good health and CMV-seronegative.

The chain joins TRBV27 to TRBJ2-1, with D unclear. CDR1 and CDR2 from the germline V gene are MNHEY and SMNVEV (reference sequence). V was clipped by 5 bases and J by 5 bases, with 13 bases between them. The CDR3 contains 14 residues. CDR3 sequence reads: CASSPRSANNEQFF. The CDR3 nucleotides read TGTGCCAGCAGTCCTAGAAGTGCGAACAATGAGCAGTTCTTC.

The chain links TRBV6-6 to TRBJ1-2, with a weak D call TRBD1 (6 bases). Trimming stripped 5 bases from V and 5 bases from J, with 18 bases between. The CDR3 loop spans 15 amino acids. Germline values: CDR1 MNHNY, CDR2 SVGAGI (reference sequence). CDR3 loop: CASSDTPGRGYGYTF. CDR3 nucleotide sequence: TGTGCCAGCAGTGATACGCCGGGCAGGGGTTATGGCTACACCTTC.

The chain carries TRBV7-8 and TRBJ1-1; D is unresolved. Trimming took off 3 bases at V and 6 bases at J, with 20 bases between the two ends. This CDR3 has 16 amino acids. The germline gives CDR1 SGHVS, CDR2 FQNEAQ. CDR3 nucleotide sequence: TGTGCCAGCAGCTTGCAGGCCTACGGGGTTCTCGCTGAAGCTTTCTTT. Translated, it gives CASSLQAYGVLAEAFF.

V gene TRBV7-2 combines with J gene TRBJ2-2, with TRBD2 matching over 10 bases. Looked up from germline, CDR1 is SGHTA and CDR2 is FQGNSA. This CDR3 region has 16 residues. The ends lost 2 bases at V and 7 bases at J; junction bases unmatched: 7. CDR3 sequence (DNA): TGTGCCAGCAGCTTAAATCCTAGCGGGGGTGGCGGGGAGCTGTTTTTT. Translation gives CASSLNPSGGGGELFF.

This chain connects TRBV19 to TRBJ1-5; 7 bases line up with TRBD1. J lost 3 bases, V lost 5 bases, and 7 bases had no gene match. CDR1 and CDR2 (germline): LNHDA, SQIVND (reference sequence). The CDR3 consists of 15 residues. CDR3 region: CASSHRGEANQPQHF. CDR3 coding DNA: TGTGCCAGTAGTCACAGGGGTGAGGCCAATCAGCCCCAGCATTTT.

V usage is TRBV4-3 and J usage is TRBJ2-7; 8 positions agree with TRBD1. V gave up 3 bases and J gave up 6 bases; unmatched junction bases: 7. The V gene's germline CDR1 is LGHNA and CDR2 YSLEER. This CDR3 region has 14 residues. CDR3 in DNA: TGCGCCAGCAGCCAGGACAGGGCCAGGGGCGAGCAGTACTTC. Its translation is CASSQDRARGEQYF.

J is TRBJ1-2 and V is TRBV11-2, with 8 positions matching TRBD1. The CDR3 covers 13 residues. Germline CDR1 reads SGHAT; CDR2 reads FQNNGV. The V gene end was trimmed by 5 bases and the J gene end by 8 bases; junction bases not matched to a gene: 7. The CDR3 region is CASSPEGTGGYTF. In DNA form, the CDR3 reads TGTGCCAGCAGCCCCGAAGGGACAGGAGGCTACACCTTC.

The rearrangement uses TRBV30 and TRBJ2-6; D gene uncertain. Trimming cost V 3 bases and J 2 bases, with 11 bases left between them. Germline V gene data show CDR1 as GTSNPN and CDR2 as SVGIG (reference sequence). The CDR3 has 15 amino acids. The CDR3 nucleotides are TGTGCCTGGAGGAGGCCTGATGCTGGGGCCAACGTCCTGACTTTC. It encodes CAWRRPDAGANVLTF.

The V call is TRBV6-1, the J call TRBJ2-5; tentatively, D is TRBD2 (5 bases). This CDR3 has 15 amino acids. CDR1 and CDR2 (germline): MNHNS, SASEGT. The V end lost 4 bases, the J end lost 5 bases, and 17 bases lay between the germline ends. The DNA of the CDR3 is TGTGCCAGCAGTGTCAGCTTCGGGATGAGGGAGACCCAGTACTTC. It specifies CASSVSFGMRETQYF.

This clone was found a few times. V usage is TRBV4-2 and J usage is TRBJ1-2; D gene unclear. V lost 0 bases and J 2 bases, leaving 10 bases between the germline ends. The CDR3 is 15 amino acids. Germline values: CDR1 LGHNA, CDR2 YNFKEQ. The CDR3 region is CASSQEWEKNYGYTF. The CDR3 DNA is TGTGCCAGCAGCCAAGAGTGGGAGAAGAACTATGGCTACACCTTC.

The chain has TRBV2 and TRBJ2-4; 8 bases fit TRBD1. The germline V gene encodes CDR1 SNHLY and CDR2 FYNNEI. There are 20 residues in the CDR3. V shed 8 bases, J shed 0 bases, and the junction held 21 bases outside the gene matches. DNA of the CDR3: TGTGCCAGCTCCATTCTCGGGACAGGAGACCTATTCCTAGCCAAAAACATTCAGTACTTC. Protein sequence: CASSILGTGDLFLAKNIQYF.

Only one count was recorded for this clone. The J gene is TRBJ1-1, the V gene TRBV6-5; TRBD1 matches at 7 bases. Germline V gene data show CDR1 as MNHEY and CDR2 as SVGAGI. V shed 2 bases, J shed 10 bases, and the junction held 4 bases outside the gene matches. This CDR3 is built from 12 residues. CDR3 region: CASSYPRGVAFF. In DNA form, the CDR3 reads TGTGCCAGCAGTTACCCCAGGGGGGTAGCTTTCTTT.

This rearrangement joins TRBV6-5 to TRBJ1-2; TRBD1 aligns across 7 bases. CDR1 is MNHEY and CDR2 is SVGAGI in the germline V gene. The J segment lost 2 bases and the V segment lost 8 bases, leaving 2 bases of the junction unmatched. The CDR3 loop spans 12 amino acids. This CDR3 is CASGDSNYGYTF. The CDR3 nucleotides are TGTGCCAGCGGGGACAGCAACTATGGCTACACCTTC.

The rearrangement uses TRBV4-1 and TRBJ2-5, with D perhaps TRBD2 (5 bases). Looked up from germline, CDR1 is MGHRA and CDR2 is YSYEKL. CDR3 length: 15 residues. Trimming left V 0 bases short and J 2 bases short, with 10 bases between. The CDR3 spells CASSQDVTGQETQYF. Written as DNA, the CDR3 is TGCGCCAGCAGCCAAGATGTTACGGGGCAAGAGACCCAGTACTTC.

The rearrangement uses TRBV9 and TRBJ1-4; tentative D call: TRBD1 (5 bases). The CDR3 spans 15 residues. The V and J ends lost 4 bases and 6 bases respectively, with 16 bases between them. Germline V gives CDR1 SGDLS, CDR2 YYNGEE. The CDR3 region has the DNA TGTGCCAGCAGCCTCGGGGGACTACCAGATGAAAAACTGTTTTTT. It is translated as CASSLGGLPDEKLFF.

The chain employs TRBV6-5 and TRBJ1-1; possibly TRBD1 for D (5 bases). Germline V gene data show CDR1 as MNHEY and CDR2 as SVGAGI. The CDR3 is 14 residues long. V dropped 5 bases and J dropped 2 bases, with 12 bases sitting between them. The CDR3 region is CASSRGQTNTEAFF. The CDR3 DNA reads TGTGCCAGCAGTCGCGGACAAACCAACACTGAAGCTTTCTTT.

The chain uses TRBV29-1 and TRBJ1-2; unclear D gene. The CDR3 loop spans 13 amino acids. The V end lost 5 bases, the J end lost 2 bases, and 12 bases lay between the germline ends. Germline loops: CDR1 SQVTM, CDR2 ANQGSEA. CDR3 nucleotide sequence: TGCAGCGTTCTTGCGGGCGGGAACTATGGCTACACCTTC. Its protein is CSVLAGGNYGYTF.

The chain uses TRBV5-6 and TRBJ1-1; D call uncertain. This CDR3 spans 15 amino acids. Germline CDR1 and CDR2: SGHDT and YYEEEE. V lost 2 bases to trimming and J lost 4 bases, with 15 bases between them. The CDR3 sequence is CASSFLSGDSTEAFF. The DNA for the CDR3 is TGTGCCAGCAGCTTCCTTTCGGGAGATAGCACTGAAGCTTTCTTT. The full variable domain, rest sourced from reference TRBV5-6 and TRBJ1-1, is DAGVTQSPTHLIKTRGQQVTLRCSPKSGHDTVSWYQQALGQGPQFIFQYYEEEERQRGNFPDRFSGHQFPNYSSELNVNALLLGDSALYLCASSFLSGDSTEAFFGQGTRLTVV.

CDR3: CATRGPGETQYF. The CDR3 bases are TGCGCCACCAGGGGGCCTGGTGAGACCCAGTACTTC. The chain couples TRBV5-1 to TRBJ2-5, with TRBD1 identical over 8 bases. Germline V lookup: CDR1 SGHRS, CDR2 YFSETQ. V shed 9 bases and J 5 bases; nucleotides not matched to a gene: 6. The CDR3 sequence is 12 residues long.

This chain uses TRBV7-6 with TRBJ1-6; D gene ambiguous. This CDR3 spans 16 amino acids. The germline gives CDR1 SGHVS, CDR2 FNYEAQ. V lost 5 bases and J 3 bases, leaving 14 bases between the germline ends. The CDR3 DNA reads as TGTGCCAGCAGCCCCACCGTCCGGGGCTATAATTCACCCCTCCACTTT. Translating it yields CASSPTVRGYNSPLHF.

The J gene is TRBJ2-1, the V gene TRBV7-2; 12 positions agree with TRBD1. Germline loops: CDR1 SGHTA, CDR2 FQGNSA. Trimming took 5 bases from V and 4 from J; bases not matched to a gene: 9. The CDR3 loop spans 17 amino acids. CDR3 in DNA: TGTGCCAGCAGCCCGACCGGGACAGGGGGCTCGTACAATGAGCAGTTCTTC. Amino acid sequence: CASSPTGTGGSYNEQFF.

The CDR3 sequence: CASSVEQGFTDTQYF. The CDR3 DNA reads TGTGCCAGCAGCGTAGAACAGGGCTTCACCGATACGCAGTATTTT. The chain links TRBV9 to TRBJ2-3; tentative D call: TRBD1 (6 bases). This CDR3 has 15 amino acids. The V and J ends lost 0 bases and 6 bases respectively, with 14 bases between them. Germline CDR1 SGDLS, CDR2 YYNGEE.